This record looks at one T cell receptor (beta chain) sequence and its context. These data are taken from a study of CD8 T cells in Susac syndrome. The sequenced target, TCR beta, came from blood CD8+ and CD4+ T cells. TEMRA cells were enriched by FACS, while CD8+ and CD4+ T cells were obtained through a negative isolation that was performed magnetically. There are 17 residues in the CDR3. V lost 2 bases and J lost 6, with 20 bases in between. The RNA input was roughly 0.45 to 1 ug, and it was reverse transcribed with random hexamers. An immunoSEQ multiplex PCR generated amplified TCR beta CDR3 products spanning 54 Vbeta and 13 Jbeta. TCRdb redid the calling of the immunoSEQ multiplex PCR reads with MiXCR, one entry per CDR3 protein. The sample holds 100,000 to 150,000 distinct CDR3 sequences, 65% to 90% seen once.

Source material: CD8+ T cells from PBMCs. J is TRBJ2-1 and V is TRBV12-3 or TRBV12-4; no clear D gene. This TCR derives from a human donor with multiple sclerosis. The CDR3 DNA sequence: TGTGCCAGCAGTTTATGGGATGAGATTAGCTTCTCCAATGAGCAGTTCTTC. This sequence encodes CASSLWDEISFSNEQFF.